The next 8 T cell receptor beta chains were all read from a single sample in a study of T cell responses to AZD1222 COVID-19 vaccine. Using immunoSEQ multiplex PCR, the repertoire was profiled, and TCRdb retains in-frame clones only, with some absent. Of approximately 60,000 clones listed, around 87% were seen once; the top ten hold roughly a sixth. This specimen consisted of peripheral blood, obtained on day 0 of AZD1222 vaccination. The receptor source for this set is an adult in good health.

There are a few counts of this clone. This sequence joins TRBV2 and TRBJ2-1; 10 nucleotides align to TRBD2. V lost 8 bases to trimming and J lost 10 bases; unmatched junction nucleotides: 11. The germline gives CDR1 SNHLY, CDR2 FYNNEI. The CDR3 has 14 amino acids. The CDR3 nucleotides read TGTGCCAGCTTGAGCGGGAGGGCCGTTCGAGAGCAGTTCTTC. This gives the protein CASLSGRAVREQFF.

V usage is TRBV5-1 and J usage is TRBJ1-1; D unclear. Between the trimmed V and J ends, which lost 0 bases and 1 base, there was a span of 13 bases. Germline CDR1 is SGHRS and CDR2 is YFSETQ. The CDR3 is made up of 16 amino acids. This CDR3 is CASSLVSGYENTEAFF. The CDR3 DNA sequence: TGCGCCAGCAGCTTGGTGTCGGGCTATGAGAACACTGAAGCTTTCTTT.

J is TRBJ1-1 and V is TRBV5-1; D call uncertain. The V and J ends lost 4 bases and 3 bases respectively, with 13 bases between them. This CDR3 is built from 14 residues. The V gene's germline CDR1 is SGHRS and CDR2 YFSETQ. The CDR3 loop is CASSLLEPYTEAFF. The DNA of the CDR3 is TGCGCCAGCAGCCTCTTGGAGCCGTACACTGAAGCTTTCTTT.

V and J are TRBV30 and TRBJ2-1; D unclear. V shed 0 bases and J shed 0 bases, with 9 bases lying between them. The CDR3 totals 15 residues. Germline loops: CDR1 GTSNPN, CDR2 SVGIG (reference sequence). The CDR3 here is CAWSVGPSSYNEQFF. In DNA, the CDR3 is TGTGCCTGGAGTGTAGGGCCGAGCTCCTACAATGAGCAGTTCTTC.

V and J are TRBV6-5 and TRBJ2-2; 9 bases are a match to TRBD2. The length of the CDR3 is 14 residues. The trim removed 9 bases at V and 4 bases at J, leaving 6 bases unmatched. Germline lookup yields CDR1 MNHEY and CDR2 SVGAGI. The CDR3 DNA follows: TGTGCCAGTTATAGCGGGAGAGGCACCGGGGAGCTGTTTTTT. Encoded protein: CASYSGRGTGELFF.

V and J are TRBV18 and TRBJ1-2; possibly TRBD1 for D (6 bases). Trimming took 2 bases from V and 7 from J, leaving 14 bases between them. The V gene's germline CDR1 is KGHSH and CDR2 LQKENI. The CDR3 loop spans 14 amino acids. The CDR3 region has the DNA TGTGCCAGCTCACCAGACCCAGGGGTCGGTGGCTACACCTTC. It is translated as CASSPDPGVGGYTF. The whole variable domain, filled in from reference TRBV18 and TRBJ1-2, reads NAGVMQNPRHLVRRRGQEARLRCSPMKGHSHVYWYRQLPEEGLKFMVYLQKENIIDESGMPKERFSAEFPKEGPSILRIQQVVRGDSAAYFCASSPDPGVGGYTFGSGTRLTVV.

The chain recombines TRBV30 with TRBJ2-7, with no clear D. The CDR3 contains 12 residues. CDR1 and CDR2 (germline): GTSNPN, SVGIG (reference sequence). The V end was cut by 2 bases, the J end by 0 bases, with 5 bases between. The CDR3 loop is CAWSTVSYEQYF. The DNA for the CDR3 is TGTGCCTGGAGTACAGTCTCCTACGAGCAGTACTTC.

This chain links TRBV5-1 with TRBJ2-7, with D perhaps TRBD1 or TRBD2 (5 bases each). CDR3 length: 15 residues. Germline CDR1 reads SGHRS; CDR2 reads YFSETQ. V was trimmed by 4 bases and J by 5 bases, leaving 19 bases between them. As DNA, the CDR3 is TGCGCCAGCAGCGCGGACGGGGCCACTCAGGACGAGCAGTACTTC. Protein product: CASSADGATQDEQYF.